Described below is a single T cell receptor (beta chain) sequence and its context. The antigen remains undetermined. UMI-labeled 5' RACE TRB cDNA libraries were prepared from the cells. Using the 5' RACE reads, TCRdb records one entry per CDR3 protein without DNA. The sample includes 55,000 to 75,000 distinct CDR3 sequences. The CDR3 loop spans 13 amino acids. In germline, CDR1 is SEHNR, CDR2 FQNEAQ (reference sequence). This sample is drawn from a study of CXCR3-negative and CXCR3-positive naive CD8 T cells. The wider study: With about 1.5 +/- 0.3 million reads per library, the TRB reads numbered about 135 million in total.

Regarding the study as a whole: In both naive subsets diversity was comparably high, whereas memory CD8+ cells showed much lower diversity. CXCR3-negative naive cells had less hydrophobic TRB CDR3s than did CXCR3-positive naive cells. Fresh PBMCs were used in most assays, and CXCR3 expression partially decreased after cryopreservation. Naive cells, whether CXCR3-negative or CXCR3-positive, had similar TRBV-TRBJ usage, while memory cells differed.

This receptor was obtained from a human donor in good health. Some clones in this sample may be carry-over from other donors' samples. The chain employs TRBV7-9 and TRBJ2-3; TCRdb gives TRBD2 as the D gene, but with no DNA this cannot be confirmed. The sample taken for sequencing was naive CXCR3+ CD8+ T cells from blood. Subset indicated: CD45RO-CCR7+CD27+CD95- naive CD8+ T cells expressing CXCR3 (TNR3+). The CDR3 reads CASSLEGPDTQYF.